Each of the 31 T cell receptor delta chains below was sequenced from the same sample in a study of γδ T cells in repeated Plasmodium falciparum infection. TCRdb reprocessed the multiplex PCR reads through CATT. The sample has over 90,000 delta-chain clones, over 0.75% seen once. Bulk repertoires came from Vgamma9/Vdelta2+ or Vdelta2-negative gammadelta T cells flow-sorted from PBMC. Sequencing was carried out using gamma-delta T cells from blood. These receptors all come from a pool of human donors (malaria-infected and uninfected, not separated).

Only a few counts were recorded for this clone. This DNA translates differently at residue 10 from the TCRdb protein, which is that of a much larger clone; a read error is likely, and the protein shown is the DNA's own translation. This rearrangement joins TRDV2 to TRDJ1; 8 bases line up with TRDD3. The J gene, absent from TCRdb, was called here by matching the DNA to germline. The CDR3 contains 14 residues. V trimming: 3 bases; J trimming: 8 bases; junction bases outside the gene matches: 10. The germline gives CDR1 GEAIGNYY, CDR2 EKD. The CDR3, as DNA: TGTGCCTGTGACTCTCTGGGGGAATACGCCAAACTCATCTTT. Translation gives CACDSLGEYAKLIF.

Notes on this clone: The protein that TCRdb holds for this DNA derives from a much larger clone and differs from the translated DNA at residue 13, which likely indicates a read error; the protein shown here is translated from the DNA. The V call is TRDV2, the J call TRDJ1, with TRDD3 matching 10 bases. Germline CDR1 is GEAIGNYY and CDR2 is EKD. The CDR3 totals 15 residues. CDR3 DNA sequence: TGTGCCTGTGACAAATACTGGGGGATCCCTGATAAACACATCTTT. Amino acids: CACDKYWGIPDKHIF.

Concerning this clone itself: It differs at one base from a far larger clone, so likely a read error. The same CDR3 is also encoded by other DNA sequences in this sample. The J gene is TRDJ1, the V gene TRDV1, with 12 nucleotides matching TRDD3. Since TCRdb gives no J gene, matching the DNA to germline was used here to assign it. The CDR3 runs to 24 residues. V lost 6 bases, J lost 0 bases, and 29 bases stayed unmatched. Germline loops: CDR1 TSWWSYY, CDR2 QGS. The CDR3 protein is CALGDSHFLPFRTGGYPYTDKLIF. The DNA of the CDR3 is TGTGCTCTTGGAGACTCTCACTTCCTACCCTTCCGTACTGGGGGATACCCGTACACCGATAAACTCATCTTT.

This clone has just a few counts. TCRdb lists the protein of a much larger clone for this DNA, which differs at residue 13, so this is likely a read error; the protein given here is translated from the DNA itself. This rearrangement joins TRDV1 to TRDJ1; possibly TRDD2 or TRDD3 for D (8 bases each). In the absence of a J gene in TCRdb, the DNA was matched to germline to assign it here. CDR3 length: 19 amino acids. The germline V and J ends were trimmed by 4 bases and 8 bases, with 32 bases remaining between them. Germline V gives CDR1 TSWWSYY, CDR2 QGS. The CDR3 nucleotides are TGTGCTCTTGGGGCCCGTCGTCTTCCTACTTGGGGGATGCGGATAAAACTCATCTTT. Translated, it gives CALGARRLPTWGMRIKLIF.

A note on this clone: Given a far larger clone just one base away, this is likely a sequencing read error. Other DNA sequences in the sample encode the same CDR3. The V gene is TRDV2, the J gene TRDJ1; D unclear. Since TCRdb gives no J gene, matching the DNA to germline was used here to assign it. Trimming stripped 5 bases from V and 0 bases from J, with 24 bases between. In germline, CDR1 is GEAIGNYY, CDR2 EKD. The CDR3 is 18 amino acids. The CDR3 here is CACVQFSRYHPYTDKLIF. The CDR3 DNA is TGTGCCTGTGTCCAATTCTCGAGGTATCATCCTTACACCGATAAACTCATCTTT.

Concerning this clone itself: A far larger clone is a single base away, which makes a read error likely. Other DNA variants within this sample encode the same CDR3. This CDR3 is CALGAFRRDWGIPSTDKLIF. The CDR3 nucleotides read TGTGCTCTTGGGGCTTTCCGGCGGGACTGGGGGATTCCGAGCACCGATAAACTCATCTTT. This chain connects TRDV1 to TRDJ1, with TRDD3 matching over 10 bases. The J gene, left out of TCRdb, was set here by checking the DNA against germline. The length of the CDR3 is 20 residues. Germline assignment: CDR1 TSWWSYY and CDR2 QGS. V lost 4 bases and J lost 1; bases outside the gene matches: 18.

Note on this clone: A read error likely explains why the TCRdb protein, taken from a much larger clone, differs from this DNA's translation at residue 11; the protein shown is translated from the DNA. The V gene is listed as TRDV2; no J gene was called; TRDD3 is the table's D call, not checked against the DNA. The CDR3 length is 14 residues. CDR1 GEAIGNYY and CDR2 EKD come from the germline V gene. DNA of the CDR3: TGTGCCTGTGACGGGATACGGAAAACCGATAACCTCATCTTT. It codes for CACDGIRKTDNLIF.

This clone was counted at least ten times. The protein given by TCRdb reflects a much larger clone and differs at residue 13 from this DNA's translation, likely from a read error; the protein shown is the DNA's translation. This chain connects TRDV2 to TRDJ1; 11 nucleotides match TRDD3. TCRdb does not report a J gene; here it was assigned by matching the DNA to germline references. The V segment lost 8 bases and the J segment 10 bases; nucleotides outside the gene matches: 20. Germline CDR1 is GEAIGNYY and CDR2 is EKD. CDR3 length: 16 residues. CDR3 in amino acids: CASPLNVLGDILGLIF. The CDR3 DNA reads as TGTGCCTCTCCCCTCAACGTACTGGGGGATATATTGGGACTCATCTTT.

As concerns this clone: A far larger clone lies a single base away; this is likely a read error. This sample includes further DNA sequences coding for the same CDR3. The chain joins TRDV1 to TRDJ1; 7 bases map to TRDD3. TCRdb is silent on the J gene; assignment here came from matching the DNA to germline. The germline gives CDR1 TSWWSYY, CDR2 QGS. Trimming removed 4 bases from V and 5 bases from J; junction bases left unmatched: 13. This CDR3 has 16 residues. CDR3 loop: CALGGLTGDPGDKLIF. The CDR3 nucleotides are TGTGCTCTTGGGGGACTTACTGGGGACCCGGGGGATAAACTCATCTTT.

Concerning this clone: TCRdb's entry gives the protein of a much larger clone, which mismatches this DNA's translation at residue 9, likely from a read error; the protein reported here is translated from the DNA. The rearrangement uses TRDV2 and TRDJ1; 8 nucleotides align to TRDD3. The J gene was not available in TCRdb and was assigned here by matching the DNA to germline segments. V lost 3 bases, J lost 4 bases, and 15 bases stayed unmatched. Germline assignment: CDR1 GEAIGNYY and CDR2 EKD. The CDR3 totals 17 residues. The CDR3 is CACDALLGGTRDDKLIF. The CDR3 DNA sequence: TGTGCCTGTGACGCATTACTGGGGGGTACGCGTGACGATAAACTCATCTTT.

In regard to this clone: A read error likely explains why the TCRdb protein, taken from a much larger clone, differs from this DNA's translation at residue 17; the protein shown is translated from the DNA. V is TRDV1 and J is TRDJ1, with 10 positions matching TRDD3. CDR3 size: 18 residues. Germline CDR1 and CDR2: TSWWSYY and QGS. The CDR3: CALGELGFLGGYADKLTF. The CDR3 DNA reads TGTGCTCTTGGGGAACTGGGATTCCTAGGGGGATACGCCGATAAACTCACCTTT.

Comment on this clone: TCRdb shows a much larger clone's protein in place of this DNA's translation, and the two differ at residue 13, likely through a read error; the protein shown is translated from the DNA. The chain links TRDV2 to TRDJ1, with 11 positions matching TRDD3. The J gene, left out of TCRdb, was set here by checking the DNA against germline. CDR1 is GEAIGNYY, CDR2 EKD, per germline. The CDR3 runs to 21 residues. Germline trimming cut 0 bases from V and 1 base from J; bases unmatched to any gene: 18. The CDR3: CACDTVLLGDKRSRSTDKLIF. The CDR3 DNA reads as TGTGCCTGTGACACCGTTCTACTGGGGGATAAAAGGAGTCGGAGCACCGATAAACTCATCTTT.

This clone has a handful of counts. This sequence is one base from a far larger clone and is likely a read error. The same CDR3 can be traced to other DNA sequences in this sample. This chain connects TRDV2 to TRDJ3; 10 bases are a match to TRDD3. As TCRdb names no J gene, one was assigned here on the basis of a DNA match to germline. The CDR3 spans 18 residues. Germline loops: CDR1 GEAIGNYY, CDR2 EKD. The DNA for the CDR3 is TGCGCCTGTGACACCGTACTGGGGGATGACTGGGACACCCGACAGATGTTTTTC. Protein product: CACDTVLGDDWDTRQMFF.

With respect to this clone: The amino acid sequence in TCRdb belongs to a much larger clone and departs from this DNA's translation at residue 6, likely a sequencing read error; the sequence shown is translated from the DNA. The rearrangement links TRDV1 to TRDJ1; D gene uncertain. Because TCRdb records no J gene, it was assigned here through a match of the DNA to germline. Germline V gene data show CDR1 as TSWWSYY and CDR2 as QGS. V shed 6 bases and J shed 6 bases, with 11 bases lying between them. The CDR3 runs 12 residues. This CDR3 is CALGVPRHKLIF. CDR3 coding DNA: TGTGCTCTTGGTGTACCTAGGCATAAACTCATCTTT.

There are a few counts of this clone. The protein TCRdb lists belongs to a much larger clone and differs from this DNA's translation at residue 9, which points to a read error; the protein shown is made from the DNA. The chain uses TRDV1 and TRDJ1, with 7 nucleotides matching TRDD3. The J gene is not listed in TCRdb, so it was assigned here from a DNA match to germline. The germline V gene has CDR1 TSWWSYY and CDR2 QGS. This CDR3 has 18 residues. Trimming took 5 bases from V and 2 from J; bases not matched to a gene: 17. CDR3 in DNA: TGTGCTCTTGGGACCTCGAGGTCCGCGGGGGATGAAACCGATAAACTCATCTTT. This sequence encodes CALGTSRSAGDETDKLIF.

In its sample, this clone was seen many times. The protein TCRdb lists belongs to a much larger clone and differs from this DNA's translation at residue 6, which points to a read error; the protein shown is made from the DNA. J is TRDJ1 and V is TRDV2; 10 bases agree with TRDD3. Trimming cost V 0 bases and J 0 bases; bases outside gene matches: 18. There are 21 residues in the CDR3. Germline V lookup: CDR1 GEAIGNYY, CDR2 EKD. The chain's CDR3 is CACDTASPPTVLGDHTDKLIF. As DNA, the CDR3 is TGTGCCTGTGACACCGCCTCACCTCCGACCGTACTGGGGGATCACACCGATAAACTCATCTTT.

In regard to this clone: This likely came from a read error, as a far larger clone is one base away. Different DNA sequences within this sample yield the same CDR3. For the CDR3, the DNA is TGTGCCTGTGACACCCCTTGGGATACTAAAGGCCCGTACACCGATAAACTCATCTTT. Translated, it gives CACDTPWDTKGPYTDKLIF. The chain carries TRDV2 and TRDJ1; 7 bases agree with TRDD3. Here the J gene came from matching the DNA to germline, since TCRdb omits it. This CDR3 region has 19 residues. V shed 0 bases, J shed 0 bases, and the junction held 15 bases outside the gene matches. Germline V CDR1 and CDR2: GEAIGNYY, EKD.

This clone was seen at least ten times. The protein held in TCRdb is that of a much larger clone and does not match this DNA's translation at residue 15, likely because of a read error; the protein shown is translated from the DNA. There is no J gene call, but TRDV2 is given as the V gene; the table's TRDD3 call for D was not verified on the DNA. CDR1 and CDR2 from the germline V gene are GEAIGNYY and EKD. The CDR3 is 16 amino acids. The DNA of the CDR3 is TGTGCCTGTGACTCACTGGGGGATTCAGCCACCGATAAACTCACCTTT. Its translation is CACDSLGDSATDKLTF.

The table lists this clone with a few counts. The TCRdb protein comes from a much larger clone and disagrees with this DNA's translation at residue 8, likely due to a read error; the protein given here is derived from the DNA. The V call is TRDV2, the J call TRDJ1; TRDD3 matches 8 bases. TCRdb leaves out the J gene; it was filled in here by matching the DNA to germline. The germline CDR1 and CDR2 sequences are GEAIGNYY and EKD. The ends lost 3 bases at V and 0 bases at J; junction bases unmatched: 17. The CDR3 is 19 amino acids. CDR3 sequence reads: CACDSFRAGGPPYTDKLIF. DNA for the CDR3: TGTGCCTGTGACTCCTTCCGTGCTGGGGGACCCCCGTACACCGATAAACTCATCTTT.

This clone qualifies as medium-sized (0.01 to 0.1%). This chain joins TRDV2 and TRDJ1; 8 bases are shared with TRDD3. Unmatched junction bases numbered 7, after V lost 0 bases and J lost 2 bases. The CDR3 length is 16 residues. Per germline, CDR1 GEAIGNYY and CDR2 EKD. The chain's CDR3 is CACDTSWGRLTDKLIF. CDR3 DNA: TGTGCCTGTGACACCAGCTGGGGGAGGTTGACCGATAAACTCATCTTT.

This clone has ten or more counts. The protein held in TCRdb is that of a much larger clone and does not match this DNA's translation at residue 16, likely because of a read error; the protein shown is translated from the DNA. The V gene reported is TRDV1; the J gene is uncalled. The CDR3 length is 18 residues. In germline, CDR1 is TSWWSYY, CDR2 QGS. CDR3 coding DNA: TGTGCTCTTGGGAATTGGCCTTCCCACCCCCTTAACACCGATAAACCCATCTTT. This translates into CALGNWPSHPLNTDKPIF.

Remarks on this clone: The TCRdb protein, from a much larger clone, departs from this DNA's translation at residue 5, likely by read error; the protein shown derives from the DNA. The V call is TRDV2, the J call TRDJ1; either TRDD2 or TRDD3 may supply D (5 bases each). The J gene was missing in TCRdb and was found by matching the end of the DNA to germline. Trimming removed 3 bases from V and 8 bases from J, with 36 bases in between. The germline V gene encodes CDR1 GEAIGNYY and CDR2 EKD. The CDR3 is 20 amino acids. CDR3 in amino acids: CACDAVNNSPTGVGWEKLIF. CDR3 nucleotides: TGTGCCTGTGACGCCGTTAATAACTCACCTACAGGTGTCGGCTGGGAAAAACTCATCTTT.

This clone occurred a few times. One base separates it from a far larger clone, so it is likely a read error. The sample has other DNA sequences that encode this CDR3 too. The chain recombines TRDV1 with TRDJ1, with 9 nucleotides matching TRDD3. TCRdb leaves out the J gene; it was filled in here by matching the DNA to germline. Germline V gene data show CDR1 as TSWWSYY and CDR2 as QGS. This CDR3 is built from 19 residues. CDR3 region: CALGEHDRYWGTYTDKLIF. CDR3 bases: TGTGCTCTTGGGGAACATGACCGGTACTGGGGGACTTACACCGACAAACTCATCTTT.

For this clone: TCRdb pairs this DNA with a much larger clone's protein that differs at residue 7, likely a read error; the protein shown was translated from the DNA. The chain links TRDV1 to TRDJ1; 10 bases fit TRDD3. Here the J gene came from matching the DNA to germline, since TCRdb omits it. The CDR3 has 18 residues. From germline, CDR1 is TSWWSYY and CDR2 QGS. Losses at the gene ends were 5 bases for V and 0 bases for J; bases not matched to a gene: 12. CDR3 DNA: TGTGCTCTTGGGAGACCTACAGTACTGGGGGATTACACCGATAAACTCATCTTT. As protein: CALGRPTVLGDYTDKLIF.

For this clone: The TCRdb record carries a much larger clone's protein, which differs from this DNA's translation at residue 6; a read error is the likely cause, and the protein listed here is the DNA translation. The CDR3 is CALGSQPRKINTRSLDKLIF. For the CDR3, the DNA is TGTGCTCTTGGGTCCCAGCCCCGCAAAATCAACACTCGATCCCTCGATAAACTCATCTTT. V usage is TRDV1 and J usage is TRDJ1; D is ambiguous. TCRdb records no J gene; here it was assigned by comparing the DNA to germline. Trimming cost V 5 bases and J 4 bases, with 32 bases left between them. Germline CDR1 is TSWWSYY and CDR2 is QGS. CDR3 length: 20 amino acids.

As for this clone: Translating this DNA gives a protein that differs at residue 17 from the TCRdb one, which belongs to a much larger clone; a read error is likely, and the protein shown is this translation. The CDR3 DNA reads as TGTGCTCTTGGTCCCTCCCCCCCACTCGACACCTTACTGGGGACCTCGAGTGTCACCGATAAACTCATCTTT. This sequence encodes CALGPSPPLDTLLGTSSVTDKLIF. The genes are TRDV1 and TRDJ1; 7 bases align to TRDD3. In the absence of a J gene in TCRdb, the DNA was matched to germline to assign it here. CDR3 length equals 24 residues. Germline CDR1 reads TSWWSYY; CDR2 reads QGS. Trimming at V came to 6 bases and at J to 1 base, leaving 35 bases not matched to a gene.

With respect to this clone: TCRdb shows a much larger clone's protein in place of this DNA's translation, and the two differ at residue 13, likely through a read error; the protein shown is translated from the DNA. This chain uses TRDV1 with TRDJ1, with D possibly matching TRDD2 (6 bases). The J gene comes from matching the DNA to germline here; TCRdb lacks it. Trimming stripped 8 bases from V and 1 base from J, with 29 bases between. Germline CDR1 reads TSWWSYY; CDR2 reads QGS. The CDR3 is 19 residues long. The CDR3 spells CALSYRDGRGLQCTDKLIF. The CDR3 nucleotides are TGTGCTCTTTCCTACCGGGATGGTAGAGGGTTACAGTGCACCGATAAACTCATCTTT.

In regard to this clone: The protein that TCRdb holds for this DNA derives from a much larger clone and differs from the translated DNA at residue 3, which likely indicates a read error; the protein shown here is translated from the DNA. The genes are TRDV1 and TRDJ1; the match to TRDD3 covers 9 bases. TCRdb offers no J gene call, so here the DNA was matched to germline to obtain one. The germline V gene encodes CDR1 TSWWSYY and CDR2 QGS. The CDR3 totals 25 residues. CDR3 DNA: TGTGCTCCTGGGGAACTATTTGAGGGGCCCTTCCCGAGAAGGGGATACGATGGGGGCACCGATAAACTCATCTTT. Translated, it gives CAPGELFEGPFPRRGYDGGTDKLIF.

This clone was found a few times. The amino acid sequence in TCRdb belongs to a much larger clone and departs from this DNA's translation at residue 12, likely a sequencing read error; the sequence shown is translated from the DNA. The chain is built from TRDV1 and TRDJ1; 9 bases match TRDD3. The germline gives CDR1 TSWWSYY, CDR2 QGS. Trimming cost V 4 bases and J 0 bases; bases outside gene matches: 27. CDR3 length: 23 amino acids. The CDR3 reads CALGGGFLTLNRGIPGYTDKLIF. CDR3 sequence (DNA): TGTGCTCTTGGGGGGGGCTTCCTTACACTTAACCGGGGGATACCCGGGTACACCGATAAACTCATCTTT.

A few counts support this clone. It is likely a read error: a sequence one base away is far more abundant. Additional DNA sequences in this sample encode the identical CDR3. V is TRDV1 and J is TRDJ3, with 12 nucleotides matching TRDD3. TCRdb carries no J gene annotation; the J gene was assigned here by matching the DNA with germline. From germline, CDR1 is TSWWSYY and CDR2 QGS. The CDR3 sequence is 23 residues long. The CDR3 DNA reads as TGCGCTCTTGGGGAATCGGCGAACGACTGGGGGATACCGAGCTCCTGGGACACCCGACAGATGTTTTTC. Translated, it gives CALGESANDWGIPSSWDTRQMFF.

A note on this clone: This is likely an artifact of a read error, given a far larger clone one base away. Other DNA sequences within the sample encode an identical CDR3. DNA for the CDR3: TGTGCTCTTGGGAACCCCCTAGGCCCTAGACCCCATCTGGTGAACTATCCCAGCGATAAACTCATCTTT. Protein product: CALGNPLGPRPHLVNYPSDKLIF. The rearrangement uses TRDV1 and TRDJ1; no clear D gene. CDR1 and CDR2 from the germline V gene are TSWWSYY and QGS. CDR3 length: 23 amino acids. Trimming cost V 5 bases and J 4 bases, with 41 bases left between them.